The rows below give T cell receptor beta chains drawn from one sample of a study of blood T cell repertoires in COVID-19. Assay used: immunoSEQ multiplex PCR; TCRdb lists only in-frame clones, some missing. The sample includes hundreds of thousands of clones, roughly 90% seen only once; the top ten take 5% to 5.5%. Sequenced material: PBMCs or T cells enriched from blood (not recorded which). The receptors stem from a man aged 60 to 75 who had recovered from COVID-19. Each CDR3 is given with its conserved first and last residue. D genes are given only for firm matches. Where a row states a size, it is once, few, many or the class of an expanded clone; other rows omit it.

D gene	clone size	CDR3 length	V gene	J gene	CDR3 DNA	CDR3 protein
.	.	15	TRBV28	TRBJ2-3	TGTGCCAGCAGTTTCAGAACGGGAGCTGAAGATACGCAGTATTTT	CASSFRTGAEDTQYF
TRBD2	.	16	TRBV11-2	TRBJ2-7	TGTGCCAGCAGCTTAGATCGGAGCGGGAGAGCCTACGAGCAGTACTTC	CASSLDRSGRAYEQYF
.	.	14	TRBV5-1	TRBJ1-2	TGCGCCAGCAGCTTGGGAACAGGGTGGGATGGCTACACCTTC	CASSLGTGWDGYTF
.	many	16	TRBV2	TRBJ2-7	TGTGCCAGCAGTGAGGTTCGAGCTACCACCTCCTACGAGCAGTACTTC	CASSEVRATTSYEQYF
.	.	14	TRBV28	TRBJ2-6	TGTGCCAGCAGTCCCCCGTCTGGGGCCAACGTCCTGACTTTC	CASSPPSGANVLTF
TRBD2	.	16	TRBV2	TRBJ2-1	TGTGCCAGCTGCCTAGCGGGAGTGGGTCGGGATAATGAGCAGTTCTTC	CASCLAGVGRDNEQFF
TRBD1	.	16	TRBV5-1	TRBJ2-7	TGCGCCAGCAGCTCCGCCCGACAGGGGATAAGCTACGAGCAGTACTTC	CASSSARQGISYEQYF
.	once	11	TRBV28	TRBJ1-2	TGTGCCAGCAGCCCTCACTATGGCTACACCTTC	CASSPHYGYTF
.	.	13	TRBV5-1	TRBJ1-5	TGCGCCAGCAGCTATTCCCCCGATCAGCCCCAGCATTTT	CASSYSPDQPQHF
.	.	15	TRBV12-2	TRBJ2-7	TGTGCAAGTCGCTTAAGGACTAGCGGGTGCTACGAGCAGTACTTC	CASRLRTSGCYEQYF
.	.	14	TRBV2	TRBJ2-5	TGTGCCAGCAGTCCTTACTCAGGGGGGGAGACCCAGTACTTC	CASSPYSGGETQYF
.	.	15	TRBV10-1	TRBJ2-4	TGCGCCAGCAGTGAGTCGGGGGAACTAGCCGGCATTCAGTACTTC	CASSESGELAGIQYF
TRBD1	.	17	TRBV7-9	TRBJ2-1	TGTGCCAGCAGCTTAGCCCCGTCAACAGGGGACTACAATGAGCAGTTCTTC	CASSLAPSTGDYNEQFF
TRBD2	.	17	TRBV11-2	TRBJ2-3	TGTGCCAGCAGTTCGAGAGGACGGCGGGAGGGCACAGATACGCAGTATTTT	CASSSRGRREGTDTQYF
TRBD1	.	16	TRBV5-1	TRBJ2-1	TGCGCCAGCAGCTTGGGGGCCTTGACAGGGGCTGATGAGCAGTTCTTC	CASSLGALTGADEQFF
.	.	16	TRBV5-1	TRBJ2-3	TGCGCCAGCAGCGGCGGCGGCGGGATCAGTACAGATACGCAGTATTTT	CASSGGGGISTDTQYF
.	.	16	TRBV11-3	TRBJ2-1	TGTGCCAGCAGCGTTGGTGGGAGGAACATCCTCAATGAGCAGTTCTTC	CASSVGGRNILNEQFF